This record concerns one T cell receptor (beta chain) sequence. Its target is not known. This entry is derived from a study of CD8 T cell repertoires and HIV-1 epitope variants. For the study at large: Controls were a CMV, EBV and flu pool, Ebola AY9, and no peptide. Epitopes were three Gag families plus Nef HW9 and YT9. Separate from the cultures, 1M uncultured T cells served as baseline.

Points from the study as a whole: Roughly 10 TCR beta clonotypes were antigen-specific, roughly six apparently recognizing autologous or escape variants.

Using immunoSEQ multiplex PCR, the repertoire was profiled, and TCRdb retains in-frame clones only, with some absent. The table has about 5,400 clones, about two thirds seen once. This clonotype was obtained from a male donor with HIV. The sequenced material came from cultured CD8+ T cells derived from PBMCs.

In DNA, the CDR3 is TGTGCCAGCAGCCAAAGGGACAGGGGATCCTACGAGCAGTACTTC. It encodes CASSQRDRGSYEQYF. The chain couples TRBV4-2 to TRBJ2-7; 10 bases match TRBD1. Trimming at V came to 2 bases and at J to 1 base, leaving 2 bases not matched to a gene. There are 15 residues in the CDR3. The germline V gene encodes CDR1 LGHNA and CDR2 YNFKEQ.